Presented here are 25 T cell receptor beta chains from one specimen sequenced in a study of post-analysis software for immune sequencing data. General study findings and limits: Relative to controls, patients had a few TRBV segments at higher frequency, with TRBV5-6, TRBV5-1 and TRBV20-1 among these.

Presence of unique molecular identifiers characterized the TCR beta cDNA libraries. Each CDR3 protein is one row after TCRdb ran MiXCR on the PCR reads. This table holds a few hundred thousand distinct CDR3 sequences, roughly 46% found once. Antigens of these TCRs are unknown. Sequencing input: blood. Receptors originate from a girl aged 10 to 17 with multiple sclerosis.

The V and J genes are TRBV7-2 and TRBJ2-7, with D tentatively TRBD2 (6 bases). There are 14 residues in the CDR3. In germline, CDR1 is SGHTA, CDR2 FQGNSA. Trimming took off 6 bases at V and 0 bases at J, with 12 bases between the two ends. The CDR3 here is CASRGGLGSYEQYF. The CDR3 nucleotides are TGTGCCAGCAGGGGGGGACTTGGCTCCTACGAGCAGTACTTC.

The chain uses TRBV7-2 and TRBJ1-2; 8 positions match TRBD1. V lost 6 bases to trimming and J lost 4 bases; unmatched junction nucleotides: 7. The CDR3 sequence is 14 residues long. Germline V gene data show CDR1 as SGHTA and CDR2 as FQGNSA. The chain's CDR3 is CASRTDRGSYGYTF. CDR3 DNA sequence: TGTGCCAGCAGGACCGACAGGGGAAGCTATGGCTACACCTTC.

The V call is TRBV20-1, the J call TRBJ2-1; D unresolved. CDR1 is DFQATT, CDR2 SNEGSKA, per germline (reference sequence). V was clipped by 0 bases and J by 8 bases, with 14 bases between them. The CDR3 is made up of 14 amino acids. CDR3 protein: CSARDRIRNYEQFF. The CDR3, as DNA: TGCAGTGCTAGAGATCGCATTAGAAACTATGAGCAGTTCTTC.

This clonotype was seen a single time. One end of the junction varies from germline; a read error may be responsible. The rearrangement joins TRBV7-3 to TRBJ2-6; D may be TRBD1 or TRBD2 (6 bases each). The CDR3 consists of 18 residues. Germline CDR1 is SGHTA and CDR2 is FQGTGA. CDR3 nucleotide sequence: TGTGCCAGCAGCTCCCGGGGGCGAAGACTCTCTGGGGCCAAGGTCCTGACTTTC. Encoded protein: CASSSRGRRLSGAKVLTF.

The rearrangement links TRBV20-1 to TRBJ2-6; no clear D gene. CDR1 and CDR2 from the germline V gene are DFQATT and SNEGSKA (reference sequence). V was cut by 6 bases and J by 0 bases, with 15 bases left in between. The CDR3 has 16 amino acids. The DNA of the CDR3 is TGCAGTGCCCATCTTGGATCTCCCTCTGGGGCCAACGTCCTGACTTTC. This translates into CSAHLGSPSGANVLTF.

This chain links TRBV7-8 with TRBJ2-7, with 7 bases aligning to TRBD2. Germline trimming cut 5 bases from V and 3 bases from J; bases unmatched to any gene: 13. Germline V gives CDR1 SGHVS, CDR2 FQNEAQ. The CDR3 extends over 16 amino acids. CDR3 protein: CASSTRLALNLYEQYF. As DNA, the CDR3 is TGTGCCAGCAGCACGCGACTAGCCTTAAACCTCTACGAGCAGTACTTC.

The V call is TRBV5-5, the J call TRBJ1-5; tentatively, D is TRBD1 (5 bases). CDR3 length: 16 amino acids. The V gene lost 3 bases and the J gene lost 1 base, with 14 bases spanning the gap. Germline V lookup: CDR1 SGHKS, CDR2 YYEKEE (reference sequence). In DNA, the CDR3 is TGTGCCAGCAGCTATCGGGACGGCTTAAGCAATCAGCCCCAGCATTTT. Its translation is CASSYRDGLSNQPQHF.

This clonotype was counted between two and nine times. The chain couples TRBV4-3 to TRBJ2-3, with D uncertain. The length of the CDR3 is 14 residues. Trimming shortened V by 1 base and J by 5 bases, and 10 bases separated the two germline ends. In germline, CDR1 is LGHNA, CDR2 YSLEER. The CDR3 reads CASSQGRIGDTQYF. The CDR3 DNA is TGCGCCAGCAGCCAAGGCAGGATTGGAGATACGCAGTATTTT.

This clonotype came up many times. The chain employs TRBV7-9 and TRBJ2-7; D tentatively fits TRBD1 or TRBD2 (5 bases each). Between the trimmed V and J ends, which lost 8 bases and 0 bases, there was a span of 8 bases. CDR1 SEHNR and CDR2 FQNEAQ come from the germline V gene (reference sequence). The CDR3 totals 12 residues. The CDR3: CASGTRSYEQYF. In DNA form, the CDR3 reads TGTGCCAGCGGGACGCGCTCCTACGAGCAGTACTTC.

The chain combines TRBV20-1 with TRBJ2-1, with no clear D. Per the germline V gene, CDR1 is DFQATT and CDR2 is SNEGSKA (reference sequence). V lost 4 bases and J 9 bases, leaving 7 bases between the germline ends. The CDR3 totals 10 residues. DNA of the CDR3: TGCAGTGCTACTGACCTTGAGCAGTTCTTC. Its protein is CSATDLEQFF.

This clonotype was observed a few times. The chain is built from TRBV4-1 and TRBJ2-1; D not certain. This CDR3 contains 18 residues. Germline CDR1 reads MGHRA; CDR2 reads YSYEKL. V lost 2 bases and J 0 bases, leaving 17 bases between the germline ends. In DNA, the CDR3 is TGCGCCAGCAGCCAATCCGCAGGCGGACCGAGCTCCTACAATGAGCAGTTCTTC. Its translation: CASSQSAGGPSSYNEQFF.

The gene calls are TRBV4-3 and TRBJ2-1, with TRBD2 identical over 14 bases. The trim removed 1 base at V and 4 bases at J, leaving 3 bases unmatched. This CDR3 is built from 17 residues. Looked up from germline, CDR1 is LGHNA and CDR2 is YSLEER. This chain's CDR3 is CASSQGTSGRIYNEQFF. The CDR3 DNA is TGCGCCAGCAGCCAAGGGACTAGCGGGAGGATTTACAATGAGCAGTTCTTC.

The table lists this clonotype with many counts. The chain has TRBV7-9 and TRBJ2-7; no clear D. This CDR3 is built from 12 residues. CDR1 and CDR2 from the germline V gene are SEHNR and FQNEAQ (reference sequence). V lost 3 bases, J lost 2 bases, and 5 bases lay in between. CDR3 residues: CASSLAAYEQYF. The CDR3 DNA sequence: TGTGCCAGCAGCTTGGCCGCCTACGAGCAGTACTTC.

The CDR3 region has the DNA TGTGCCAGCAGTTATCTCTCTGGGGCCAACGTCCTGACTTTC. Its protein is CASSYLSGANVLTF. The rearrangement uses TRBV27 and TRBJ2-6, with D hard to call. Germline CDR1 is MNHEY and CDR2 is SMNVEV (reference sequence). The CDR3 length is 14 residues. V lost 4 bases and J lost 0, with 4 bases in between.

V gene TRBV5-6 combines with J gene TRBJ2-7; D is possibly TRBD1 (6 bases). Trimming took 0 bases from V and 11 from J, leaving 21 bases between them. The CDR3 runs to 15 residues. Germline lookup yields CDR1 SGHDT and CDR2 YYEEEE. The CDR3 nucleotides read TGTGCCAGCAGCTTGGCCGGGACAACAACATACAGTGAGTACTTC. It yields the protein CASSLAGTTTYSEYF.

This clonotype was picked up one time. The rearrangement joins TRBV27 to TRBJ1-2; D is perhaps TRBD1 (6 bases). This CDR3 spans 12 amino acids. CDR1 MNHEY and CDR2 SMNVEV come from the germline V gene (reference sequence). Trimming pared 6 bases from V and 4 bases from J, leaving 9 bases between. The CDR3 bases are TGTGCCAGCAGGGACAGCCTCTATGGCTACACCTTC. Protein: CASRDSLYGYTF.

The J gene is TRBJ2-1, the V gene TRBV20-1; 7 nucleotides agree with TRBD2. Germline CDR1 reads DFQATT; CDR2 reads SNEGSKA (reference sequence). V was pared by 2 bases and J by 8 bases, with 9 bases of the junction left unmatched. The CDR3 length is 14 residues. The CDR3 loop reads CSARPGGRGDEQFF. The CDR3 DNA reads TGCAGTGCTAGACCGGGAGGACGGGGGGATGAGCAGTTCTTC.

V usage is TRBV9 and J usage is TRBJ2-3; 9 bases agree with TRBD2. V gave up 3 bases and J gave up 2 bases; unmatched junction bases: 7. The CDR3 has 16 amino acids. Germline CDR1 is SGDLS and CDR2 is YYNGEE. CDR3 loop: CASSAPPSGNTDTQYF. As DNA, the CDR3 is TGTGCCAGCAGCGCCCCGCCTAGCGGGAACACAGATACGCAGTATTTT.

V usage is TRBV27 and J usage is TRBJ1-2; no firm D call. V lost 0 bases and J lost 3, with 5 bases in between. The CDR3 has 13 amino acids. In germline, CDR1 is MNHEY, CDR2 SMNVEV (reference sequence). The CDR3 reads CASSLSSDYGYTF. The CDR3 DNA reads as TGTGCCAGCAGTTTATCGTCAGACTATGGCTACACCTTC.

The table lists this clonotype with many counts. The chain employs TRBV29-1 and TRBJ2-3, with TRBD2 identical over 9 bases. With 5 bases clipped from V and 4 bases from J, the junction kept 4 bases outside the gene matches. The CDR3 covers 13 residues. Germline CDR1 is SQVTM and CDR2 is ANQGSEA. This CDR3 reads CSVLAGESDTQYF. The DNA for the CDR3 is TGCAGCGTTTTAGCGGGAGAGTCAGATACGCAGTATTTT.

The genes are TRBV15 and TRBJ2-5, with D possibly called TRBD1 or TRBD2 (5 bases each). The J call may not be correct, given that the DNA end is closer to TRBJ2-7. Germline CDR1 is LNHNV and CDR2 is YYDKDF (reference sequence). This CDR3 is 14 amino acids long. This CDR3 reads CATSRADGGYEQYF. The CDR3 bases are TGTGCCACCAGCAGAGCCGATGGGGGCTACGAGCAGTACTTC.

The genes are TRBV2 and TRBJ1-5; the D is unclear. V was pared by 6 bases and J by 1 base, with 13 bases between. The CDR3 has 15 amino acids. The germline gives CDR1 SNHLY, CDR2 FYNNEI. In nucleotides, the CDR3 is TGTGCCAGCAGCACCCAGAAGAGAAGCAATCAGCCCCAGCATTTT. It encodes CASSTQKRSNQPQHF.

The chain is built from TRBV12-3 or TRBV12-4 and TRBJ1-2, with TRBD1 as a possible D gene (6 bases). Trimming left V 5 bases short and J 4 bases short, with 20 bases between. The CDR3 runs 16 residues. The CDR3 nucleotides are TGTGCCAGCAGTCTCCCCCCGACAGGACCCCTCTATGGCTACACCTTC. Protein sequence: CASSLPPTGPLYGYTF.

The chain has TRBV18 and TRBJ1-1; possible D gene TRBD1, 5 bases. CDR1 is KGHSH and CDR2 is LQKENI in the germline V gene. V was trimmed by 1 base and J by 1 base, leaving 7 bases between them. The CDR3 has 14 amino acids. In DNA, the CDR3 is TGTGCCAGCTCACCACAGGGGTGGAACACTGAAGCTTTCTTT. Protein sequence: CASSPQGWNTEAFF.

The J gene is TRBJ2-1, the V gene TRBV4-1; D perhaps matches TRBD2 (6 bases). From germline, CDR1 is MGHRA and CDR2 YSYEKL. The CDR3 consists of 13 residues. With 8 bases removed from V and 9 bases from J, the gap between germline ends came to 17 bases. CDR3 amino acids: CASGGTDSGEQFF. The DNA of the CDR3 is TGCGCCAGCGGCGGAACCGATAGCGGTGAGCAGTTCTTC.